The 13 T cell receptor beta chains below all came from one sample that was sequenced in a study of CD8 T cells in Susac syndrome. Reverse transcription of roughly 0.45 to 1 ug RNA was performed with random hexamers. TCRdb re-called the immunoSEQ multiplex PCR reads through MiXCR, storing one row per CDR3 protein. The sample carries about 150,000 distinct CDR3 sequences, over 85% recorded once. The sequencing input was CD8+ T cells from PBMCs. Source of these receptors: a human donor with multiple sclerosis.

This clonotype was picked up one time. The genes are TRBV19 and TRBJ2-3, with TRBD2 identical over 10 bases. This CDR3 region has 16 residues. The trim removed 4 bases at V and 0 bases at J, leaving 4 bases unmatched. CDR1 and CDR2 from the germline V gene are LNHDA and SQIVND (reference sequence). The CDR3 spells CASSTASGGSTDTQYF. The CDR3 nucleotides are TGTGCCAGTAGTACGGCTAGCGGGGGTAGCACAGATACGCAGTATTTT. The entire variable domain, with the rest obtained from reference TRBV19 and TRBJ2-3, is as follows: DGGITQSPKYLFRKEGQNVTLSCEQNLNHDAMYWYRQDPGQGLRLIYYSQIVNDFQKGDIAEGYSVSREKKESFPLTVTSAQKNPTAFYLCASSTASGGSTDTQYFGPGTRLTVL.

Here the CDR3 reads CAWSVMGSEQYF. The DNA for the CDR3 is TGTGCCTGGAGTGTAATGGGATCTGAGCAGTACTTC. The chain is built from TRBV30 and TRBJ2-7; D is unclear. This CDR3 is built from 12 residues. Germline V CDR1 and CDR2: GTSNPN, SVGIG (reference sequence). The germline V and J ends were trimmed by 0 bases and 7 bases, with 10 bases remaining between them.

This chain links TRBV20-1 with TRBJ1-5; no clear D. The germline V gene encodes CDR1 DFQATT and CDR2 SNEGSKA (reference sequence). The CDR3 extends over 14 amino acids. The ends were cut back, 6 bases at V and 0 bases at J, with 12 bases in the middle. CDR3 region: CSAGKDVSNQPQHF. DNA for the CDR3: TGCAGTGCGGGCAAGGACGTTAGCAATCAGCCCCAGCATTTT.

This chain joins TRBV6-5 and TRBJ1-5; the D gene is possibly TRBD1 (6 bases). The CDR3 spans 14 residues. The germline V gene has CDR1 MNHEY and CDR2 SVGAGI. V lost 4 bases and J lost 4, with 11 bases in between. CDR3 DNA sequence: TGTGCCAGCAGTTCACGGAGGGGGAATCAGCCCCAGCATTTT. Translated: CASSSRRGNQPQHF.

The CDR3 nucleotides read TGTGCCATCAGTGAAGAACTAGCGGAACCCTACGAGCAGTACTTC. Protein sequence: CAISEELAEPYEQYF. The genes are TRBV10-3 and TRBJ2-7; TRBD2 matches at 8 bases. Trimming at V came to 3 bases and at J to 2 bases, leaving 6 bases not matched to a gene. From germline, CDR1 is ENHRY and CDR2 SYGVKD. The CDR3 sequence is 15 residues long.

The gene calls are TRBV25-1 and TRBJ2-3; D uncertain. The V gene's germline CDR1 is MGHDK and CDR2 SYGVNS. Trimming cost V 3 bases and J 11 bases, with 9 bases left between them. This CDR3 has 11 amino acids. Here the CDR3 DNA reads TGTGCCAGCAGTGACTGGGCAGAGCAGTATTTT. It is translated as CASSDWAEQYF.

Written as DNA, the CDR3 is TGCAGTGCTAGAGGGACCCCTCAGCACAGGGGCGACTATGGCTACACCTTC. Protein sequence: CSARGTPQHRGDYGYTF. The chain combines TRBV20-1 with TRBJ1-2; TRBD1 matches at 7 bases. The CDR3 extends over 17 amino acids. V was clipped by 1 base and J by 3 bases; unmatched bases: 14. The V gene's germline CDR1 is DFQATT and CDR2 SNEGSKA (reference sequence).

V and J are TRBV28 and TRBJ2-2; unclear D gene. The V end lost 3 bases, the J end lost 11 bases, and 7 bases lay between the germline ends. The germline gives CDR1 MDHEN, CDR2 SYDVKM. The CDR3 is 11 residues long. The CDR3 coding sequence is TGTGCCAGCAGTTTTCGACTCGAGCTGTTTTTT. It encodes CASSFRLELFF. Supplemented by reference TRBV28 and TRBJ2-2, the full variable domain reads DVKVTQSSRYLVKRTGEKVFLECVQDMDHENMFWYRQDPGLGLRLIYFSYDVKMKEKGDIPEGYSVSREKKERFSLILESASTNQTSMYLCASSFRLELFFGEGSRLTVL.

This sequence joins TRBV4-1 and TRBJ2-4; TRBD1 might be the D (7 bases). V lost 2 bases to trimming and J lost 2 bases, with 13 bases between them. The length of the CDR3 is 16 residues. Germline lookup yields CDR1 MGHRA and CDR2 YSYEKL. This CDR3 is CASSQRQGGSKNIQYF. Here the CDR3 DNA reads TGCGCCAGCAGCCAAAGACAGGGAGGTTCCAAAAACATTCAGTACTTC.

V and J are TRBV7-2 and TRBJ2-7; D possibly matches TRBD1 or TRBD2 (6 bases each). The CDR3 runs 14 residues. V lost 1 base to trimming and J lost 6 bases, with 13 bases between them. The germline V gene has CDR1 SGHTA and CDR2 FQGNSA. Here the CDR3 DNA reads TGTGCCAGCAGCTTAGGGGGGGCGGTCTCCGAGCAGTACTTC. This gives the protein CASSLGGAVSEQYF.

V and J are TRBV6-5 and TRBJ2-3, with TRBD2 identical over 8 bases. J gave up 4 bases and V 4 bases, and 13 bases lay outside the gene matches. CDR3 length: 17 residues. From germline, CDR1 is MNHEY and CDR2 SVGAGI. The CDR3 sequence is CASSFLTVGGASDTQYF. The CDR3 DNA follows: TGTGCCAGCAGTTTCCTAACAGTCGGGGGGGCTTCAGATACGCAGTATTTT.

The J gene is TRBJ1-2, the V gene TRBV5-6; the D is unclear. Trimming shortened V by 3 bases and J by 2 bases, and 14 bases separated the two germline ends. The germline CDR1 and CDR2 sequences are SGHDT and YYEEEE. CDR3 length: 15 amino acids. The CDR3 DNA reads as TGTGCCAGCAGCTATCTTCGGACTGCGAACTATGGCTACACCTTC. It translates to CASSYLRTANYGYTF.

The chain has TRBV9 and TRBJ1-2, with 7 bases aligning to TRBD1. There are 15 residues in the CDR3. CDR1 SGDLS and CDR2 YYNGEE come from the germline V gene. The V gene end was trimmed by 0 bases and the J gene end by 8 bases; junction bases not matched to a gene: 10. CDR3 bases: TGTGCCAGCAGCGTAGAGGGGGCCTCTCGGAAGGGCTACACCTTC. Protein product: CASSVEGASRKGYTF.